This TCR beta chain comes out of a study of regulatory T cells in long-lasting Graves disease. Study-level information: Antithyroid drugs had been given to newly diagnosed Graves' patients for under 3 months. Study-wide findings and caveats: There were preferences for TRBV28, TRBJ1-2 and TRBJ2-5 in persistent disease.

This clonotype was found many times. Antigen: not known. Arm-PCR of CDR3 regions and iRepertoire HTBI primers were used to build TCR beta libraries. TCRdb recomputed calls from the multiplex PCR reads with MiXCR, one row per CDR3 protein. The sample has roughly 420,000 distinct CDR3 sequences; roughly 15% are singletons. The V segment lost 4 bases and the J segment 2 bases; nucleotides outside the gene matches: 8. Germline CDR1 reads KGHSH; CDR2 reads LQKENI. The CDR3 has 17 amino acids. Indicated time point: newly diagnosed GD, antithyroid drugs for less than 3 months. Generation of the TCR library employed RNA extracted from PBMCs. The same data also went into a second study, on T cells in Graves' hyperthyroidism and ophthalmopathy.

The chain employs TRBV18 and TRBJ2-1; TRBD1 matches 10 bases. The sequenced sample was peripheral blood mononuclear cells (PBMCs), obtained at new diagnosis, from a patient treated with antithyroid drugs. The sequence was collected from a woman in her twenties or thirties with Graves disease. Here the CDR3 reads CASSHPGQGRAYNEQFF. Here the CDR3 DNA reads TGTGCCAGCTCACATCCGGGACAGGGGAGGGCCTACAATGAGCAGTTCTTC. Supplemented by reference TRBV18 and TRBJ2-1, the full variable domain reads NAGVMQNPRHLVRRRGQEARLRCSPMKGHSHVYWYRQLPEEGLKFMVYLQKENIIDESGMPKERFSAEFPKEGPSILRIQQVVRGDSAAYFCASSHPGQGRAYNEQFFGPGTRLTVL.